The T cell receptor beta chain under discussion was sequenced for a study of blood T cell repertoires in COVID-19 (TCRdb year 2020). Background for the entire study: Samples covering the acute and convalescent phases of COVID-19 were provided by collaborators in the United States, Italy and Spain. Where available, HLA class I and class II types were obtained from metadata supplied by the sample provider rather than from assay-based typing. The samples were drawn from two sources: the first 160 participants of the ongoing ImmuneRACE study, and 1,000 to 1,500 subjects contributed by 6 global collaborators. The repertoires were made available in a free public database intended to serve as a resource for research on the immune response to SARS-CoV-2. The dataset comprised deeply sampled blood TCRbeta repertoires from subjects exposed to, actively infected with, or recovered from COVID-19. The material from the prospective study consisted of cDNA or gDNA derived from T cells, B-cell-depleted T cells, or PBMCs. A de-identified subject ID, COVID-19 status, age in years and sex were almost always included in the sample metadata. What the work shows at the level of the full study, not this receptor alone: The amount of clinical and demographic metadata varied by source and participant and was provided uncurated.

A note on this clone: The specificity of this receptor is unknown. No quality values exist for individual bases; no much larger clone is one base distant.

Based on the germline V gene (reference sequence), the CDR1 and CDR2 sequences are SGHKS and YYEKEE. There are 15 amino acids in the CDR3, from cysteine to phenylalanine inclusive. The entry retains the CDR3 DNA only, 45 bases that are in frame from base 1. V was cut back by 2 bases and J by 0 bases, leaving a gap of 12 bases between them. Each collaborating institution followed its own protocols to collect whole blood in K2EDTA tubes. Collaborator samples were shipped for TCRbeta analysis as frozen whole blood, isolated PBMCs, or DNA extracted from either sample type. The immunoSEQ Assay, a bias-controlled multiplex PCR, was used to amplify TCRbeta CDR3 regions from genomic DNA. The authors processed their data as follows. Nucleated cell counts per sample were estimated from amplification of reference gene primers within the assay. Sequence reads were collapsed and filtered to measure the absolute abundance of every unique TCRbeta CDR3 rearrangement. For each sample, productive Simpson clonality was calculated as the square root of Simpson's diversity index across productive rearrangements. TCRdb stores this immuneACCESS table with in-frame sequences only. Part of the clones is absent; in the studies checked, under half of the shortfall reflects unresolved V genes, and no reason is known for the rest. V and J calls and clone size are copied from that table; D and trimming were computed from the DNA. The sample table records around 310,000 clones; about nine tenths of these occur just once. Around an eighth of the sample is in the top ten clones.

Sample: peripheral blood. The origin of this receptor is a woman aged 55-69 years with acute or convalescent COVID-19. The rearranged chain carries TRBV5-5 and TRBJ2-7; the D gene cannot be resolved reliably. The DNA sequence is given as TGTGCCAGCAGCTTCTCGGCGGATGCCTCCTACGAGCAGTACTTC. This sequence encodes CASSFSADASYEQYF.